Listed here is a single T cell receptor (beta chain). Its antigen is unknown. CDR3 size: 15 residues. CDR1 SGHRS and CDR2 YFSETQ come from the germline V gene. V shed 4 bases, J shed 3 bases, and the junction held 9 bases outside the gene matches. The source material, RNA transcripts, was used to amplify TCR beta CDR3 regions. An initial round of RT-PCR targeting the TCR CDR3 relied on the HTBI primer set. One entry per CDR3 protein results from TCRdb running MiXCR on the multiplex PCR reads. The sample holds fewer than 350,000 distinct CDR3 sequences, roughly 19% seen once. The sample belongs to a study of T cells in Graves' hyperthyroidism and ophthalmopathy. Overall study: Initial diagnosis, before any treatment, was when peripheral blood was collected. Findings of the study overall: Blood samples included most of the expanded thyroid clonotypes exceeding 0.001. The model anticipated ophthalmopathy a median around six months pre-onset.

Thyroid ultrasound, orbital computed tomography, clinical symptoms, and serum thyroxine and TRAb underpinned diagnoses. The material sequenced was blood. This receptor was taken from a man aged 45 to 65 with Graves' ophthalmopathy. This chain connects TRBV5-1 to TRBJ2-7; TRBD2 aligns across 8 bases. CDR3 in amino acids: CASSPSGGAVYEQYF. The CDR3 nucleotides read TGCGCCAGCAGCCCGTCGGGGGGGGCGGTCTACGAGCAGTACTTC.